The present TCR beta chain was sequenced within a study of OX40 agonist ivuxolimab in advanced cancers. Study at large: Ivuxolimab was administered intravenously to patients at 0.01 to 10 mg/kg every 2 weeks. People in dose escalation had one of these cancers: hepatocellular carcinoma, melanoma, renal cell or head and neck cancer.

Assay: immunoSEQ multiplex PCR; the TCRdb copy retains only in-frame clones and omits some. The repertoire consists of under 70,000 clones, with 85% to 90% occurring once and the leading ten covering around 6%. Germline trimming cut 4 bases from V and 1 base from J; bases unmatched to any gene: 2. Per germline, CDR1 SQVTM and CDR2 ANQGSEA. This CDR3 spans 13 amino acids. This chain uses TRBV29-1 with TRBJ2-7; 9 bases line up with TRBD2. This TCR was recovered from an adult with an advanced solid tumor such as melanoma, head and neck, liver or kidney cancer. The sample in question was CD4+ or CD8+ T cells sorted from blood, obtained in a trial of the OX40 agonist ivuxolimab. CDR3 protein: CSVGLAASYEQYF. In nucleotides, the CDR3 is TGCAGCGTTGGACTAGCGGCATCCTACGAGCAGTACTTC.